This paragraph covers one T cell receptor (beta chain) sequence. This clone's antigen is unknown. No quality values exist for individual bases; no much larger clone is one base distant. The data are from a study of blood T cell repertoires in COVID-19 (dated by TCRdb to the early 2020s). The study in broad terms: Samples from collaborators originated in the United States, Italy and Spain and spanned both the acute and convalescent phases of COVID-19. HLA class I and class II types, where available, came from metadata supplied by the sample provider rather than from assay-based typing. Nearly every sample came with metadata listing a de-identified subject ID, COVID-19 status, age in years and sex. The prospective study material was composed of cDNA or gDNA derived from T cells, B-cell-depleted T cells, or PBMCs. The repertoires were released in a freely available public database intended as a resource for research on the immune response to SARS-CoV-2. Deeply sampled blood TCRbeta repertoires from subjects exposed to, actively infected with, or recovered from COVID-19 were included in the dataset. The samples were drawn from two sources: the first 160 participants of the ongoing ImmuneRACE study, and over 1,000 subjects contributed by 6 global collaborators. The study at large found these results: The amount of clinical and demographic metadata varied by source and participant and was provided uncurated.

TCRbeta CDR3 regions were amplified from genomic DNA by means of the immunoSEQ Assay, a bias-controlled multiplex PCR. The source study handled its data this way. Within the assay, amplification of reference gene primers was used to estimate how many nucleated cells each sample contained. Sequence reads were collapsed and filtered to measure the absolute abundance of every unique TCRbeta CDR3 rearrangement. For each sample, productive Simpson clonality was calculated as the square root of Simpson's diversity index across productive rearrangements. TCRdb's version of the immuneACCESS table is confined to in-frame rearrangements and falls short of the full clone set. An unresolved V gene accounts for under half of the shortfall where checked; the remainder is of unknown origin. That table gives V, J and clone size, and the DNA gave D and trimming. For this sample there are some 6,700 clones; roughly 86% appear just once. Jointly, the top ten make up more than 20% of the sample.

Each collaborating institution followed its own protocols to collect whole blood in K2EDTA tubes. For TCRbeta analysis, collaborator samples were shipped as frozen whole blood, as isolated PBMCs, or as DNA extracted from either sample type. The junction shows trimming of 2 bases on V and 4 bases on J, and the gene matches do not reach 4 bases of it. Measured from the cysteine to the phenylalanine, the CDR3 is 15 residues long. Only the CDR3 portion is preserved as DNA: 45 bases, with reading frame beginning at the first base. The germline V gene encodes CDR1 MNHNY and CDR2 SVGAGI (reference sequence).

Sequenced input: peripheral blood. The sequence was collected from a human donor in a cohort sampled during active COVID-19. The chain is assembled from TRBV6-6 and TRBJ2-1; TRBD1 aligns with 8 central bases. The nucleotides are TGTGCCAGCAGTTACGACCAGGGGGCGTACAATGAGCAGTTCTTC. This yields the protein CASSYDQGAYNEQFF.